Each of the 2 T cell receptor beta chains below was sequenced from the same sample in a study of T-cell memory formation after mild COVID-19. One entry per CDR3 protein, called by TCRdb with MiXCR from the 5' RACE reads. There are hundreds of thousands of distinct CDR3 sequences in the sample; approximately 8.4% occur only once, and about 20% lies in the top ten. Specimen: PBMCs or a T cell subset sorted from them (not recorded which). These receptors were taken from a man younger than 30 who had mild COVID-19 (a few samples of this study predate the infection). Cell type and time point are not known.

This clonotype has more than one count but fewer than ten. This chain uses TRBV3-1 with TRBJ2-5; D could derive from TRBD1 or TRBD2 (7 bases each). V lost 3 bases, J lost 7 bases, and 15 bases lay in between. The CDR3 spans 14 residues. The germline CDR1 and CDR2 sequences are LGHDT and YNNKEL (reference sequence). CDR3 protein: CASSHVDREGTQYF. For the CDR3, the DNA is TGTGCCAGCAGCCACGTAGACAGGGAGGGGACCCAGTACTTC.

The table lists this clonotype with a few counts. The rearrangement links TRBV7-9 to TRBJ2-3, with 8 bases matching TRBD2. In germline, CDR1 is SEHNR, CDR2 FQNEAQ (reference sequence). The CDR3 sequence is 16 residues long. With V trimmed by 1 base and J by 6 bases, 9 bases remained unmatched. CDR3 residues: CASSLVPAGASDTQYF. For the CDR3, the DNA is TGTGCCAGCAGCTTAGTTCCAGCGGGGGCGTCTGATACGCAGTATTTT.